What follows are 32 T cell receptor beta chains derived from one specimen sequenced in a study of T cell responses to AZD1222 COVID-19 vaccine. The table came from immunoSEQ multiplex PCR; TCRdb's copy has only in-frame clones and leaves some out. The sample carries about 97,000 clones, around 88% recorded once. Sequenced here: peripheral blood, sampled on day 0 of AZD1222 vaccination. The receptors stem from an adult in good health.

The chain links TRBV30 to TRBJ2-5; D is ambiguous. In germline, CDR1 is GTSNPN, CDR2 SVGIG (reference sequence). The CDR3 is 11 residues long. Trimming stripped 2 bases from V and 6 bases from J, with 7 bases between. The CDR3 coding sequence is TGTGCCTGGAGTCCCTCCCAGACCCAGTACTTC. It yields the protein CAWSPSQTQYF.

The V and J genes are TRBV19 and TRBJ1-5; 7 bases are a match to TRBD1. This CDR3 has 12 residues. CDR1 LNHDA and CDR2 SQIVND come from the germline V gene (reference sequence). V dropped 5 bases and J dropped 10; count of bases not matched to a gene: 5. As DNA, the CDR3 is TGTGCCAGTAGTTTAGGGGACAGACCCCAGCATTTT. As protein: CASSLGDRPQHF.

The rearrangement links TRBV11-2 to TRBJ1-6; D is perhaps TRBD1 (6 bases). The germline V gene encodes CDR1 SGHAT and CDR2 FQNNGV. The CDR3 is 14 amino acids. Trimming removed 8 bases at V and 10 bases at J, with 18 bases between. This chain's CDR3 is CASSRGGLISPLHF. DNA for the CDR3: TGTGCCAGCTCTAGGGGGGGTCTAATCTCACCCCTCCACTTT.

The V and J genes are TRBV18 and TRBJ1-5; D not resolved. Trimming took 6 bases from V and 4 from J, leaving 13 bases between them. From germline, CDR1 is KGHSH and CDR2 LQKENI. This CDR3 spans 14 amino acids. The CDR3 DNA reads as TGTGCCAGCTCCGCGGACCAAATTAATCAGCCCCAGCATTTT. Its protein is CASSADQINQPQHF.

This chain connects TRBV4-1 to TRBJ2-5; 9 bases fit TRBD2. The germline V gene encodes CDR1 MGHRA and CDR2 YSYEKL. The ends lost 4 bases at V and 1 base at J; junction bases unmatched: 10. The CDR3 is 17 amino acids. CDR3 protein: CASSLTGAGGRQETQYF. The CDR3 DNA sequence: TGCGCCAGCAGCCTCACAGGGGCGGGGGGGCGCCAAGAGACCCAGTACTTC.

The chain recombines TRBV4-2 with TRBJ2-3, with D unresolved. From germline, CDR1 is LGHNA and CDR2 YNFKEQ. V dropped 1 base and J dropped 2 bases, with 7 bases sitting between them. This CDR3 region has 14 residues. The CDR3 sequence: CASSQGSNTDTQYF. The DNA for the CDR3 is TGTGCCAGCAGCCAAGGTTCTAACACAGATACGCAGTATTTT.

The V gene is TRBV7-7, the J gene TRBJ2-2; TRBD2 is a possible D gene (6 bases). CDR1 SSHAT and CDR2 FNYEAQ come from the germline V gene (reference sequence). The CDR3 is 17 amino acids. Trimming left V 5 bases short and J 4 bases short, with 20 bases between. CDR3 sequence (DNA): TGTGCCAGCAGCCTCCGTCGTGGCGGGGTCGGCACCGGGGAGCTGTTTTTT. Protein sequence: CASSLRRGGVGTGELFF.

The chain is built from TRBV10-3 and TRBJ2-1, with TRBD1 identical over 9 bases. Germline assignment: CDR1 ENHRY and CDR2 SYGVKD. The CDR3 is 13 amino acids. V shed 11 bases and J 3 bases; nucleotides not matched to a gene: 5. The CDR3 DNA reads as TGTGCCGTACGACAGGGGGACTACAATGAGCAGTTCTTC. Amino acid sequence: CAVRQGDYNEQFF.

The chain uses TRBV6-5 and TRBJ1-2; D may be TRBD1 (5 bases). CDR1 and CDR2 from the germline V gene are MNHEY and SVGAGI. V shed 5 bases and J shed 8 bases, with 15 bases lying between them. The CDR3 is 13 amino acids. The CDR3 coding sequence is TGTGCCAGCAGTCCCTTCGACAGCCGGGGCTACACCTTC. It specifies CASSPFDSRGYTF.

The genes are TRBV5-4 and TRBJ1-6, with D maybe TRBD1 (5 bases). V was cut by 3 bases and J by 9 bases, with 16 bases left in between. CDR1 and CDR2 from the germline V gene are SGHNT and YYREEE (reference sequence). The CDR3 consists of 15 residues. The CDR3: CASSSQGMVSSPLHF. In nucleotides, the CDR3 is TGTGCCAGCAGCTCCCAGGGAATGGTTAGTTCACCCCTCCACTTT.

The chain couples TRBV4-2 to TRBJ1-5, with D possibly being TRBD1 (5 bases). CDR1 LGHNA and CDR2 YNFKEQ come from the germline V gene. The CDR3 consists of 15 residues. V lost 0 bases and J 3 bases, leaving 9 bases between the germline ends. CDR3 nucleotide sequence: TGTGCCAGCAGCCAAGAACAGGAATACAATCAGCCCCAGCATTTT. It is translated as CASSQEQEYNQPQHF.

CDR3 in amino acids: CASSQGNTDTQYF. In DNA, the CDR3 is TGTGCCAGCAGCCAGGGAAACACAGATACGCAGTATTTT. The gene calls are TRBV2 and TRBJ2-3; D is possibly TRBD1 (5 bases). The CDR3 is 13 residues long. V was cut by 6 bases and J by 2 bases, with 9 bases left in between. Germline-derived CDR1 and CDR2 are SNHLY and FYNNEI.

The DNA for the CDR3 is TGTGCTAGTGGTCCTCGGACTAGCGGGAGTATAAATGAGCAGTTCTTC. Its protein product is CASGPRTSGSINEQFF. The genes are TRBV12-5 and TRBJ2-1, with 13 bases lining up with TRBD2. This CDR3 spans 16 amino acids. With 5 bases clipped from V and 7 bases from J, the junction kept 8 bases outside the gene matches. Germline V lookup: CDR1 LGHNT, CDR2 FRNRAP.

The V gene is TRBV4-3, the J gene TRBJ2-4; D ambiguous. Germline V CDR1 and CDR2: LGHNA, YSLEER. This CDR3 has 17 residues. V shed 1 base and J shed 0 bases, with 13 bases lying between them. The CDR3 sequence is CASSQGASTLAKNIQYF. CDR3 in DNA: TGCGCCAGCAGCCAAGGGGCCTCAACTCTAGCCAAAAACATTCAGTACTTC.

The chain combines TRBV6-2 or TRBV6-3 with TRBJ1-5, with 8 bases that match TRBD1. Losses at the gene ends were 4 bases for V and 5 bases for J; bases not matched to a gene: 7. Looked up from germline, CDR1 is MNHEY and CDR2 is SVGEGT. This CDR3 spans 15 amino acids. Here the CDR3 DNA reads TGTGCCAGCAGTTCCCAAGACAGGGGTTATCAGCCCCAGCATTTT. This sequence encodes CASSSQDRGYQPQHF.

The genes are TRBV21-1 and TRBJ1-5. TRBV21-1 is flagged as a pseudogene. The CDR3 sequence is 15 residues long. The CDR3 spells CASSKRHMTAQPQHF. The DNA for the CDR3 is TGTGCCAGCAGCAAACGGCATATGACCGCTCAGCCCCAGCATTTT.

The chain links TRBV5-5 to TRBJ1-2, with TRBD1 as a possible D gene (6 bases). The V gene's germline CDR1 is SGHKS and CDR2 YYEKEE (reference sequence). The CDR3 loop spans 14 amino acids. V was clipped by 5 bases and J by 0 bases, with 11 bases between them. The DNA for the CDR3 is TGTGCCAGCAGATGGGGGGCTACTAACTATGGCTACACCTTC. Its translation: CASRWGATNYGYTF.

About this clone itself: The DNA is omitted, as the CDR3 cannot be located on it reliably, and the CDR3 follows TCRdb's listing. The chain employs TRBV20-1 and TRBJ2-7; no DNA check was done on the table's D call, TRBD2. The V gene's germline CDR1 is DFQATT and CDR2 SNEGSKA (reference sequence). The CDR3 region is 8 residues in length, termini included. The CDR3: CSVGRGAF.

The V and J genes are TRBV18 and TRBJ1-6; a weak D match, TRBD1 (6 bases). The V end lost 5 bases, the J end lost 8 bases, and 13 bases lay between the germline ends. The CDR3 extends over 14 amino acids. Germline values: CDR1 KGHSH, CDR2 LQKENI. DNA for the CDR3: TGTGCCAGCTCAGCGGACAGATCCTATTCACCCCTCCACTTT. Its translation: CASSADRSYSPLHF.

This clone appeared a few times. This chain uses TRBV30 with TRBJ2-5; the match to TRBD2 covers 8 bases. The CDR3 is 15 residues long. V lost 2 bases to trimming and J lost 3 bases; unmatched junction nucleotides: 8. CDR1 is GTSNPN and CDR2 is SVGIG in the germline V gene (reference sequence). The CDR3 bases are TGTGCCTGGAGTCCTGGGACTAGGAGGGAAGAGACCCAGTACTTC. This codes for CAWSPGTRREETQYF.

The CDR3 DNA sequence: TGTGCCAGCAGGGGACAGAATAGCAATCAGCCCCAGCATTTT. It codes for CASRGQNSNQPQHF. The gene calls are TRBV2 and TRBJ1-5; 7 nucleotides align to TRBD1. V was pared by 6 bases and J by 0 bases, with 2 bases of the junction left unmatched. Germline CDR1 is SNHLY and CDR2 is FYNNEI. This CDR3 contains 14 residues. Combining the CDR3 with reference TRBV2 and TRBJ1-5 gives the whole variable domain EPEVTQTPSHQVTQMGQEVILRCVPISNHLYFYWYRQILGQKVEFLVSFYNNEISEKSEIFDDQFSVERPDGSNFTLKIRSTKLEDSAMYFCASRGQNSNQPQHFGDGTRLSIL.

The count of this clone is one. V usage is TRBV5-1 and J usage is TRBJ2-5, with 7 bases aligning to TRBD1. Germline V gives CDR1 SGHRS, CDR2 YFSETQ. V shed 4 bases and J 3 bases; nucleotides not matched to a gene: 9. This CDR3 spans 15 amino acids. The CDR3 region is CASSSAGTVKETQYF. CDR3 in DNA: TGCGCCAGCAGCAGCGCCGGGACAGTCAAAGAGACCCAGTACTTC.

This chain uses TRBV7-2 with TRBJ1-5; a weak D match, TRBD1 (6 bases). Trimming removed 7 bases at V and 5 bases at J, with 18 bases between. Germline lookup yields CDR1 SGHTA and CDR2 FQGNSA. The CDR3 runs to 15 residues. The CDR3 region has the DNA TGTGCCAGCACCGAATGGGGGGGGCAAGATCAGCCCCAGCATTTT. It codes for CASTEWGGQDQPQHF.

This chain links TRBV9 with TRBJ2-2, with D tentatively TRBD2 (5 bases). V was trimmed by 0 bases and J by 4 bases, leaving 10 bases between them. CDR3 length: 15 residues. Looked up from germline, CDR1 is SGDLS and CDR2 is YYNGEE. Here the CDR3 reads CASSVEIASTGELFF. The CDR3 bases are TGTGCCAGCAGCGTAGAGATAGCGAGCACCGGGGAGCTGTTTTTT.

V is TRBV5-1 and J is TRBJ2-5; 7 bases match TRBD1. This CDR3 spans 15 amino acids. J lost 2 bases, V lost 1 base, and 5 bases had no gene match. CDR1 SGHRS and CDR2 YFSETQ come from the germline V gene. This CDR3 reads CASSLTGAEQETQYF. CDR3 nucleotides: TGCGCCAGCAGCTTGACAGGGGCGGAACAAGAGACCCAGTACTTC.

The chain employs TRBV29-1 and TRBJ1-2; a possible D gene is TRBD1 (5 bases). The CDR3 contains 12 residues. Per the germline V gene, CDR1 is SQVTM and CDR2 is ANQGSEA. V was trimmed by 5 bases and J by 3 bases, leaving 10 bases between them. Here the CDR3 DNA reads TGCAGCGTTACGGACACTTACTATGGCTACACCTTC. Amino acid sequence: CSVTDTYYGYTF.

CDR3 in amino acids: CASSLQYGYTF. CDR3 DNA sequence: TGTGCCAGCAGTTTACAGTATGGCTACACCTTC. J is TRBJ1-2 and V is TRBV28; D uncertain. CDR3 size: 11 residues. V shed 2 bases and J shed 5 bases, with 3 bases lying between them. Germline CDR1 reads MDHEN; CDR2 reads SYDVKM.

This chain uses TRBV11-2 with TRBJ2-5, with 12 bases lining up with TRBD2. V gave up 3 bases and J gave up 4 bases; unmatched junction bases: 9. The CDR3 length is 17 residues. Germline CDR1 reads SGHAT; CDR2 reads FQNNGV. DNA for the CDR3: TGTGCCAGCAGCTTCATTGTAGGGGGACTAGCGGGAGAGACCCAGTACTTC. This translates into CASSFIVGGLAGETQYF.

The V and J genes are TRBV3-1 (or the pseudogene TRBV3-2) and TRBJ1-5; 8 bases agree with TRBD1. This CDR3 spans 15 amino acids. Germline V gives CDR1 LGHDT, CDR2 YNNKEL (reference sequence). V shed 0 bases, J shed 2 bases, and the junction held 0 bases outside the gene matches. In DNA, the CDR3 is TGTGCCAGCAGCCAAGAGGGACAGGGCAATCAGCCCCAGCATTTT. This translates into CASSQEGQGNQPQHF.

This chain uses TRBV5-5 with TRBJ2-7; D not certain. Germline V gene data show CDR1 as SGHKS and CDR2 as YYEKEE (reference sequence). V was pared by 5 bases and J by 3 bases, with 18 bases between. This CDR3 has 15 amino acids. This CDR3 reads CASSSDGSRGYEQYF. CDR3 bases: TGTGCCAGCAGTTCGGACGGATCTCGTGGCTACGAGCAGTACTTC.

The J gene is TRBJ2-7, the V gene TRBV10-3; 8 nucleotides line up with TRBD1. This CDR3 has 14 residues. Germline CDR1 reads ENHRY; CDR2 reads SYGVKD. Trimming took 8 bases from V and 3 from J; bases not matched to a gene: 9. DNA for the CDR3: TGTGCCATCCGACCCTCGACAGGGGACTACGAGCAGTACTTC. Translated: CAIRPSTGDYEQYF.

The chain uses TRBV5-6 and TRBJ1-1; a weak D match, TRBD1 (5 bases). The CDR3 consists of 13 residues. V was clipped by 3 bases and J by 4 bases, with 10 bases between them. From germline, CDR1 is SGHDT and CDR2 YYEEEE. The CDR3 loop reads CASSWWGSTEAFF. The CDR3 bases are TGTGCCAGCAGCTGGTGGGGGTCCACTGAAGCTTTCTTT.